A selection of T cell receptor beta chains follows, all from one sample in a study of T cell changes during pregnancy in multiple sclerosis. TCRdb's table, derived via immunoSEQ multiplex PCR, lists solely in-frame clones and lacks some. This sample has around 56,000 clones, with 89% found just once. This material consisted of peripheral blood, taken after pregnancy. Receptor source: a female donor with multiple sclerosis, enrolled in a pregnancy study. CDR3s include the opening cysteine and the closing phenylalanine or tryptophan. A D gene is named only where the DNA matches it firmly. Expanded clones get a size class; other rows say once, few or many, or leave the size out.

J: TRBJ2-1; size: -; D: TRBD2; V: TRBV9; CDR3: CASSFSGGAYNEQFF; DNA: TGTGCCAGCAGCTTTAGCGGGGGGGCCTACAATGAGCAGTTCTTC
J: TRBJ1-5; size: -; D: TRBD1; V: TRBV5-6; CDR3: CASSSTGGPNQPQHF; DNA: TGTGCCAGCAGCTCCACAGGGGGCCCAAATCAGCCCCAGCATTTT
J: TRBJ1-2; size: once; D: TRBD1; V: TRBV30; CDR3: CAWRSPGTGGYTF; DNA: TGTGCCTGGAGGTCCCCCGGGACAGGGGGCTACACCTTC
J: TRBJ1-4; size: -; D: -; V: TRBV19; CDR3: CASSAVRGEKLFF; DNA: TGTGCCAGTAGTGCCGTAAGAGGAGAAAAACTGTTTTTT
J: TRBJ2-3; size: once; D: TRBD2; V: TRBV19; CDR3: CASPLGAGLAEKDTQYF; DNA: TGTGCCAGTCCATTGGGGGCGGGACTAGCGGAGAAAGATACGCAGTATTTT
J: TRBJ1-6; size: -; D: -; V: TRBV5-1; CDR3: CASSWDGGSPLHF; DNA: TGCGCCAGCAGCTGGGACGGGGGTTCACCCCTCCACTTT
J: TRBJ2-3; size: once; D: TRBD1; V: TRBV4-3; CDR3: CASSRLTGSTDTQYF; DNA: TGCGCCAGCAGCCGCCTGACAGGGAGCACAGATACGCAGTATTTT
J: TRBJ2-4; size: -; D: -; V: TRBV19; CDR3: CASSQERGSLKNIQYF; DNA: TGTGCCAGTAGTCAGGAGAGGGGGTCTCTCAAAAACATTCAGTACTTC
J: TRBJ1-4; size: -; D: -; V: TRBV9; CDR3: CASSAQGRTNEKLFF; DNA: TGTGCCAGCAGCGCACAGGGTAGGACTAATGAAAAACTGTTTTTT
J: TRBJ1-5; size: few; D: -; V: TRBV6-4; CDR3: CASSAEDRQPQHF; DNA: TGTGCCAGCAGTGCGGAGGACCGTCAGCCCCAGCATTTT
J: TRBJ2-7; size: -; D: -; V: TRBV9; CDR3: CASSPNGHLSYEQYF; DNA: TGTGCCAGCAGCCCCAACGGACACCTCTCCTACGAGCAGTACTTC